This TCR beta chain was captured by sequencing in a study of cytomegalovirus exposure and HLA in healthy donors. Notes on the study in general: Three CMV-associated chains were confirmed in vitro to be specific for CMV antigens. HLA alleles were associated with 16,000 or so TCR beta sequences in a later analysis at 0.05 false discovery rate. As a later analysis showed, a missense DCLRE1C variant was linked to trimming of TCR beta V- and J-genes.

Germline V gene sequence: CDR1 MGHRA, CDR2 YSYEKL. There are 19 residues in the CDR3. Trimming stripped 1 base from V and 1 base from J, with 20 bases between. This PCR relied on a set of 60 Vbeta primers and 13 Jbeta primers. The table came from immunoSEQ multiplex PCR; TCRdb's copy has only in-frame clones and leaves some out. The sample has nearly 110,000 clones; roughly 80% are singletons. A remark on this clone: The antigen is undetermined.

Input material: PBMCs. The TCR was taken from a man aged 30 to 45 in good health and CMV-seronegative. The chain links TRBV4-1 to TRBJ2-1, with D maybe TRBD2 (5 bases). CDR3 DNA sequence: TGCGCCAGCAGCCAAGCACCCGCCCGTAGCGATGTATCCTACAATGAGCAGTTCTTC. Its translation: CASSQAPARSDVSYNEQFF.